This TCR beta chain was sequenced for a study of shared clonotypes between healthy human individuals. Study-wide results and caveats: Clonotype sharing levels among donors were expected to vary with sequencing depth.

Data came from immunoSEQ multiplex PCR; TCRdb stores just in-frame clones and leaves some out. The data hold more than 2 million clones, with just under 95% observed a single time. Germline CDR1 reads MDHEN; CDR2 reads SYDVKM. This CDR3 region has 14 residues. The V end lost 3 bases, the J end lost 6 bases, and 15 bases lay between the germline ends. Positive CCR7 selection of CD45RO-negative cells yielded the naive CD8 cells, and terminally differentiated effector memory CD45RA+ cells were excluded. As to this clone: The antigen remains undetermined.

The clonotype comes from a man between 18 and 35 years old in good health. Some clones in this sample may be carry-over from other donors' samples. The J gene is TRBJ2-7, the V gene TRBV28; D is possibly TRBD1 (5 bases). Sequenced material: naive CD8+ T cells from PBMCs. CDR3 amino acids: CASSFSMAGSEQYF. CDR3 DNA: TGTGCCAGCAGTTTTTCTATGGCAGGGTCCGAGCAGTACTTC.